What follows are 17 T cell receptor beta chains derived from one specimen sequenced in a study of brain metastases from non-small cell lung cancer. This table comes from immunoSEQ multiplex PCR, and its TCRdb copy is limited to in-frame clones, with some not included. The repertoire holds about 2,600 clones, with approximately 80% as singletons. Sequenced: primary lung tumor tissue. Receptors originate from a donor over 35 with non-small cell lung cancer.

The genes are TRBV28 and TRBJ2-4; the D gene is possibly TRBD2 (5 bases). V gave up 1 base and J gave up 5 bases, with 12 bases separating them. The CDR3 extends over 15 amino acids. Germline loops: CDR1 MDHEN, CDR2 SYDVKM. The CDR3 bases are TGTGCCAGCAGTTTATCTGAGGGATGGGAAAACATTCAGTACTTC. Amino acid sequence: CASSLSEGWENIQYF.

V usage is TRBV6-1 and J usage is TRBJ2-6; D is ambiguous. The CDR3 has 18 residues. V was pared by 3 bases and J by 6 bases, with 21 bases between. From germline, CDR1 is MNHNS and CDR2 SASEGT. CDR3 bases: TGTGCCAGCAGTGATTCGGAACAGCACCGTTGGGAGGCCAACGTCCTGACTTTC. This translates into CASSDSEQHRWEANVLTF.

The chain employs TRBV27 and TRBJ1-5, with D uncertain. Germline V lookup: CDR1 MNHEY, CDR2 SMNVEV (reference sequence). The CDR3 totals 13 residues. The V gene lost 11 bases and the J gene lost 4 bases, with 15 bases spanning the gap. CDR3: CAVGSGVNQPQHF. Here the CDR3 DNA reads TGTGCCGTTGGGAGTGGGGTAAATCAGCCCCAGCATTTT.

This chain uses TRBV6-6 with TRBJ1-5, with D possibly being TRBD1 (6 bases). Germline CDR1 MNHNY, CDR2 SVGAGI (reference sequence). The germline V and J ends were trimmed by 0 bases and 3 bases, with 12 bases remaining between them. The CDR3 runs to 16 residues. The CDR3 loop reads CASSYSPGTFNQPQHF. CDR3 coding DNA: TGTGCCAGCAGTTACTCTCCCGGGACATTCAATCAGCCCCAGCATTTT.

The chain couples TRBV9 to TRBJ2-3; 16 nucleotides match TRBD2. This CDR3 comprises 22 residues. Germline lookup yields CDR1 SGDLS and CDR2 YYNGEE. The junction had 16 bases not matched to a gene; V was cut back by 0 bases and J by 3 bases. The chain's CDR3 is CASSVATVPGLAGGPETDTQYF. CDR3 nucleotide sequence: TGTGCCAGCAGCGTAGCTACGGTGCCGGGACTAGCGGGGGGGCCTGAGACAGATACGCAGTATTTT.

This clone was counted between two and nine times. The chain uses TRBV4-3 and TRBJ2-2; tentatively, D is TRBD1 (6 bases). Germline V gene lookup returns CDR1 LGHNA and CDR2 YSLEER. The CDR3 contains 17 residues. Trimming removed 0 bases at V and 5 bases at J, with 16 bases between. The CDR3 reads CASSQDLAGVRTGELFF. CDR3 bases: TGCGCCAGCAGCCAAGATTTGGCAGGGGTTCGGACCGGGGAGCTGTTTTTT.

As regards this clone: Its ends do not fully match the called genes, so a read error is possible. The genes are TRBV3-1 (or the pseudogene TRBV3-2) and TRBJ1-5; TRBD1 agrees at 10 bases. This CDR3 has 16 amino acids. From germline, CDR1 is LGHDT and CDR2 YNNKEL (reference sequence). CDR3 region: CANSQPGQGPNQPQHF. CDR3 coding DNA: TGTGCCAACAGCCAGCCGGGACAGGGGCCCAATCAGCCCCAGCATTTT.

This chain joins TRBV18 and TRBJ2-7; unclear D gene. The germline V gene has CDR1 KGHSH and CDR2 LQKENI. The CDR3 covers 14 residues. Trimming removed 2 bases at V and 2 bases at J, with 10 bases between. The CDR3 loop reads CASSPRPTPYEQYF. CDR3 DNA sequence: TGTGCCAGCTCACCAAGGCCTACCCCCTACGAGCAGTACTTC.

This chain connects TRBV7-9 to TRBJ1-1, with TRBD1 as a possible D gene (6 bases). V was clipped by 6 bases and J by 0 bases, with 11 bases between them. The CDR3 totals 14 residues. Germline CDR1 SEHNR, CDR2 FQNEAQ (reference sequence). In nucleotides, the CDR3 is TGTGCCAGCAGGAACAGGGACATGAACACTGAAGCTTTCTTT. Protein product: CASRNRDMNTEAFF.

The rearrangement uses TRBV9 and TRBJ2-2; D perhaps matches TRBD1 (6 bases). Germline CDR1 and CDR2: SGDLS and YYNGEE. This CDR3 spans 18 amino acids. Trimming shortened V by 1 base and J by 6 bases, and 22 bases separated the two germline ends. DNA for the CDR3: TGTGCCAGCAGCGTACAGGGGCGGATTCGCCCCCTGTCCGGGGAGCTGTTTTTT. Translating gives CASSVQGRIRPLSGELFF.

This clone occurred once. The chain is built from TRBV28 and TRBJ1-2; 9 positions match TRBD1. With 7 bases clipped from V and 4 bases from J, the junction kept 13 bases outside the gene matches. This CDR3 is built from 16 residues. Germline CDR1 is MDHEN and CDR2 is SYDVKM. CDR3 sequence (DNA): TGTGCCAGCAACCCGGGACAGGGTTTGAGGGCCTATGGCTACACCTTC. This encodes CASNPGQGLRAYGYTF.

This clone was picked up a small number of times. The CDR3 loop reads CASSIGSATTEAFF. The CDR3 coding sequence is TGTGCCAGTAGTATAGGTTCGGCGACTACTGAAGCTTTCTTT. The J gene is TRBJ1-1, the V gene TRBV19; D is uncertain. Germline V gene sequence: CDR1 LNHDA, CDR2 SQIVND (reference sequence). With 1 base removed from V and 5 bases from J, the gap between germline ends came to 11 bases. The CDR3 is made up of 14 amino acids.

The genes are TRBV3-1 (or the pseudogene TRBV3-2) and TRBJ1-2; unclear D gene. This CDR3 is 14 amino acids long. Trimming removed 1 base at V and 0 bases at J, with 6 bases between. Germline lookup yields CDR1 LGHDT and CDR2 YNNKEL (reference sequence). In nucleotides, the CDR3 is TGTGCCAGCAGCCAAGGCGGGACTAACTATGGCTACACCTTC. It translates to CASSQGGTNYGYTF.

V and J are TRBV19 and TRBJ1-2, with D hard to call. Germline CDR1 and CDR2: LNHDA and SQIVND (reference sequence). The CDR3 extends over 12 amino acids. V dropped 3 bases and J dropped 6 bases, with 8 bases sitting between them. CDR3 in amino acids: CASSIGVDGYTF. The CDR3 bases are TGTGCCAGTAGTATTGGCGTGGATGGCTACACCTTC. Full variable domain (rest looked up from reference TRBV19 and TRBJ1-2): DGGITQSPKYLFRKEGQNVTLSCEQNLNHDAMYWYRQDPGQGLRLIYYSQIVNDFQKGDIAEGYSVSREKKESFPLTVTSAQKNPTAFYLCASSIGVDGYTFGSGTRLTVV.

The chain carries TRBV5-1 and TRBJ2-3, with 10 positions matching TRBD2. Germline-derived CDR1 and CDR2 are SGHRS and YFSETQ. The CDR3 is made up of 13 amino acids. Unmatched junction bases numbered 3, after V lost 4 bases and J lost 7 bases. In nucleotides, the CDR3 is TGCGCCAGCAGCGCGGGACTAGCGAATACGCAGTATTTT. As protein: CASSAGLANTQYF.

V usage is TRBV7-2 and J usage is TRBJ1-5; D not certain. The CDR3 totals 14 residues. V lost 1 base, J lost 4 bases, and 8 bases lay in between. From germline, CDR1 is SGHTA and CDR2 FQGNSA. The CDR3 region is CASSLGGLNQPQHF. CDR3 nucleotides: TGTGCCAGCAGCTTAGGGGGTCTAAATCAGCCCCAGCATTTT.

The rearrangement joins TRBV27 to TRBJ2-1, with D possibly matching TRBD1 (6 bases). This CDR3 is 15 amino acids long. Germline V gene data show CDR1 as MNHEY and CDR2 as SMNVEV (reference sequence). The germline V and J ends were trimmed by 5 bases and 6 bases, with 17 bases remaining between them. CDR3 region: CASSRLGTLGNEQFF. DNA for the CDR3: TGTGCCAGCAGTAGGCTCGGGACACTTGGCAATGAGCAGTTCTTC.